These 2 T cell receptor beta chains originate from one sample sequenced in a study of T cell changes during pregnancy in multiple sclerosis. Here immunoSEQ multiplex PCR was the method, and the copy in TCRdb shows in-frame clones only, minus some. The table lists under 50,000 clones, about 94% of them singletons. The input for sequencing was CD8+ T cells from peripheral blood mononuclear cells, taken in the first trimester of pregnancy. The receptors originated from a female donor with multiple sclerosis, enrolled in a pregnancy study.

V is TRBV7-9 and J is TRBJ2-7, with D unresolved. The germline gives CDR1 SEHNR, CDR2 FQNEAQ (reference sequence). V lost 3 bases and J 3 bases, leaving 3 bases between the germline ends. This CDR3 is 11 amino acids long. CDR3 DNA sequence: TGTGCCAGCAGCTTTCACTACGAGCAGTACTTC. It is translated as CASSFHYEQYF.

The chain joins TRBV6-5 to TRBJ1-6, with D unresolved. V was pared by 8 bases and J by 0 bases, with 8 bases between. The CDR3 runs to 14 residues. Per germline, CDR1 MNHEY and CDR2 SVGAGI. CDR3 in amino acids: CASASSSYNSPLHF. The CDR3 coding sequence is TGTGCCAGCGCGAGTAGCTCCTATAATTCACCCCTCCACTTT.